Listed below are T cell receptor beta chains from one sample, sequenced in a study of T cells in localized non-small cell lung cancer. The protocol was immunoSEQ multiplex PCR, while the TCRdb copy is restricted to in-frame clones and leaves out a portion. The data hold tens of thousands of clones, with around 90% observed a single time. Sequenced here: peripheral blood, sampled before any cancer treatment. The receptors were sampled from a woman between 35 and 75 years old with stage I squamous cell lung carcinoma. Both conserved end residues are part of each CDR3. D genes are given only for firm matches. Where a row states a size, it is once, few, many or the class of an expanded clone; other rows omit it.

j_call d_call v_call clone_size cdr3_aa cdr3_nt
TRBJ1-6 - TRBV7-9 - CASTRQARGSPLHF TGTGCCAGCACCCGCCAGGCGAGGGGGTCACCCCTCCACTTT
TRBJ1-1 - TRBV5-1 - CASSSDLSLEAFF TGCGCCAGCAGCTCGGACCTCTCGTTGGAAGCTTTCTTT
TRBJ1-2 TRBD1 TRBV6-5 - CASSYSSQGARLGTF TGTGCCAGCAGTTACTCTAGCCAGGGGGCGCGGTTAGGCACCTTC
TRBJ2-7 - TRBV6-1 - CASSANYEQYF TGTGCCAGCAGCGCCAACTACGAGCAGTACTTC
TRBJ1-4 - TRBV14 - CASSPQGTNEKLFF TGTGCCAGCAGCCCGCAGGGGACTAATGAAAAACTGTTTTTT
TRBJ1-2 - TRBV7-9 - CASSLQDRYYGYTF TGTGCCAGCAGCTTACAGGACAGATACTATGGCTACACCTTC
TRBJ1-2 - TRBV19 - CASYGHGRHFDLYTF TGTGCCAGTTACGGTCATGGAAGGCACTTTGATCTCTACACCTTC
TRBJ2-1 TRBD2 TRBV11-2 - CASSLDLVLAGLRNEQFF TGTGCCAGCAGCTTAGATCTCGTTCTAGCGGGGTTACGCAATGAGCAGTTCTTC
TRBJ1-6 - TRBV6-1 - CASSDPGRTLPLHF TGTGCCAGCAGTGATCCGGGACGGACCCTACCCCTCCACTTT
TRBJ1-2 - TRBV7-9 - CASSRGVGYTF TGTGCCAGCAGCCGAGGGGTCGGCTACACCTTC
TRBJ2-7 - TRBV9 - CASSVVAGEMFEQYF TGTGCCAGCAGCGTAGTGGCAGGGGAAATGTTCGAGCAGTACTTC
TRBJ2-1 TRBD2 TRBV4-2 - CASSHKRGGSGMSWSYNEQFF TGTGCCAGCAGCCACAAGAGGGGGGGTAGCGGGATGAGTTGGTCCTACAATGAGCAGTTCTTC
TRBJ2-7 - TRBV14 - CASSRSYEQYF TGTGCCAGCAGCCGCTCCTACGAGCAGTACTTC
TRBJ1-5 - TRBV14 - CASSPGTANQPQHF TGTGCCAGCAGCCCGGGGACCGCGAATCAGCCCCAGCATTTT
TRBJ1-1 - TRBV5-4 - CASSLGSPGDTEAFF TGTGCCAGCAGCTTGGGATCTCCAGGGGACACTGAAGCTTTCTTT
TRBJ2-7 TRBD1 TRBV2 - CASNRGNYEQYF TGTGCCAGCAACAGGGGAAACTACGAGCAGTACTTC
TRBJ1-1 - TRBV5-4 - CASSLAGSPEAFF TGTGCCAGCAGCTTGGCAGGGAGCCCTGAAGCTTTCTTT
TRBJ2-7 TRBD1 TRBV10-3 - CAISESLTGTGFGSYEQYF TGTGCCATCAGTGAGTCTCTTACCGGGACAGGGTTTGGTAGCTACGAGCAGTACTTC
TRBJ2-1 TRBD2 TRBV6-1 - CASSASGTSAEQFF TGTGCCAGCAGTGCGTCCGGGACTAGCGCTGAGCAGTTCTTC
TRBJ2-2 - TRBV19 - CASSLQTLTGELFF TGTGCCAGTAGTTTGCAGACCCTCACCGGGGAGCTGTTTTTT
TRBJ1-1 - TRBV30 - CACPGGALNTEAFF TGTGCCTGCCCGGGGGGGGCCCTGAACACTGAAGCTTTCTTT
TRBJ2-5 TRBD1 TRBV7-8 - CASSLGTGLIETQYF TGTGCCAGCAGCTTAGGGACAGGGTTAATCGAGACCCAGTACTTC
TRBJ2-7 TRBD1 TRBV18 - CASSPGTGSSEQYF TGTGCCAGCTCTCCCGGGACAGGGAGTTCCGAGCAGTACTTC
TRBJ2-3 - TRBV5-1 - CASSFGTGDTQYF TGCGCCAGCAGCTTCGGTACTGGGGATACGCAGTATTTT
TRBJ1-4 - TRBV27 - CASSDRTELNEKLFF TGTGCCAGCAGTGATCGGACCGAACTGAATGAAAAACTGTTTTTT
TRBJ1-1 - TRBV30 - CAWSWGNTEAFF TGTGCCTGGAGCTGGGGGAACACTGAAGCTTTCTTT
TRBJ1-6 - TRBV5-1 - CASSLGGSSYNSPLHF TGCGCCAGCAGCTTGGGAGGGAGCTCCTATAATTCACCCCTCCACTTT
TRBJ2-2 - TRBV9 - CASSPGPLLAGELFF TGTGCCAGCAGCCCAGGACCCCTCCTGGCCGGGGAGCTGTTTTTT
TRBJ1-1 - TRBV4-1 once CASSQEGTKGRREAFF TGCGCCAGCAGCCAAGAGGGGACCAAGGGACGACGAGAAGCTTTCTTT
TRBJ1-1 - TRBV29-1 - CSVEGGEGLNTEAFF TGCAGCGTTGAGGGAGGGGAGGGCCTGAACACTGAAGCTTTCTTT
TRBJ1-5 TRBD1 TRBV6-5 few CASNPGQGAAQPQHF TGTGCCAGCAACCCGGGACAGGGGGCGGCTCAGCCCCAGCATTTT
TRBJ2-1 TRBD2 TRBV6-5 once CASSYSGGFYNEQFF TGTGCCAGCAGTTACTCCGGGGGGTTCTACAATGAGCAGTTCTTC
TRBJ1-1 - TRBV10-1 few CASSESGLNTEAFF TGCGCCAGCAGTGAGTCGGGTTTGAACACTGAAGCTTTCTTT
TRBJ1-6 - TRBV27 - CASSPGVNSPLHF TGTGCCAGCAGTCCCGGTGTTAATTCACCCCTCCACTTT
TRBJ1-1 - TRBV5-8 - CASSPLGGVNTEAFF TGTGCCAGCAGCCCGCTCGGGGGGGTGAACACTGAAGCTTTCTTT
TRBJ2-2 TRBD2 TRBV7-8 - CASSLGASGDTGELFF TGTGCCAGCAGCTTAGGGGCTAGCGGCGACACCGGGGAGCTGTTTTTT
TRBJ1-1 TRBD1 TRBV6-5 - CASIGQGRRTEAFF TGTGCCAGCATCGGACAGGGAAGGAGAACTGAAGCTTTCTTT
TRBJ1-2 - TRBV6-5 - CASSYSYGYTF TGTGCCAGCAGTTACTCCTATGGCTACACCTTC
TRBJ2-5 - TRBV15 - CATSRRGLGETQYF TGTGCCACCAGCAGGCGGGGTCTCGGGGAGACCCAGTACTTC
TRBJ1-5 - TRBV6-1 once CASSEGVGRGNQPQHF TGTGCCAGCAGTGAAGGGGTGGGCAGGGGTAATCAGCCCCAGCATTTT
TRBJ1-2 - TRBV10-3 - CAISVEGGSHGYTF TGTGCCATCAGTGTCGAAGGGGGGAGCCATGGCTACACCTTC
TRBJ1-2 - TRBV6-5 once CASSRGGVNYGYTF TGTGCCAGCAGCCGGGGGGGAGTCAACTATGGCTACACCTTC
TRBJ1-1 TRBD1 TRBV10-3 - CAIRGQMTEAFF TGTGCCATCAGGGGACAGATGACTGAAGCTTTCTTT
TRBJ2-2 - TRBV19 - CASSILRGANTGELFF TGTGCCAGTAGTATCCTTCGCGGGGCGAACACCGGGGAGCTGTTTTTT
TRBJ2-5 TRBD2 TRBV2 - CASSEASGGGGVETQYF TGTGCCAGCAGTGAAGCGAGCGGGGGCGGGGGGGTGGAGACCCAGTACTTC
TRBJ1-5 - TRBV19 once CASRPSGPQTNQPQHF TGTGCCAGTAGGCCGTCCGGGCCACAAACGAATCAGCCCCAGCATTTT
TRBJ1-3 - TRBV7-8 - CASSPFASSAGNTIYF TGTGCCAGCAGCCCATTTGCCTCGTCTGCTGGAAACACCATATATTTT
TRBJ2-3 - TRBV10-3 - CATSFTHGPDTQYF TGTGCCACCTCGTTTACCCACGGCCCAGATACGCAGTATTTT
TRBJ1-4 - TRBV18 - CASSPSTGQEKLFF TGTGCCAGCTCACCTTCGACGGGCCAGGAAAAACTGTTTTTT
TRBJ1-1 - TRBV11-2 - CASSLLTHMNTEAFF TGTGCCAGCAGCCTATTGACACATATGAACACTGAAGCTTTCTTT
TRBJ1-4 - TRBV6-1 - CASSEAGHPNEKLFF TGTGCCAGCAGTGAAGCCGGACACCCCAATGAAAAACTGTTTTTT
TRBJ1-6 TRBD1 TRBV5-8 once CASSRPPRTGYNSPLHF TGTGCCAGCAGCCGTCCACCCCGGACAGGTTATAATTCACCCCTCCACTTT
TRBJ2-7 TRBD1 TRBV2 - CASNSGQGYEQYF TGTGCCAGCAACTCCGGACAGGGTTACGAGCAGTACTTC